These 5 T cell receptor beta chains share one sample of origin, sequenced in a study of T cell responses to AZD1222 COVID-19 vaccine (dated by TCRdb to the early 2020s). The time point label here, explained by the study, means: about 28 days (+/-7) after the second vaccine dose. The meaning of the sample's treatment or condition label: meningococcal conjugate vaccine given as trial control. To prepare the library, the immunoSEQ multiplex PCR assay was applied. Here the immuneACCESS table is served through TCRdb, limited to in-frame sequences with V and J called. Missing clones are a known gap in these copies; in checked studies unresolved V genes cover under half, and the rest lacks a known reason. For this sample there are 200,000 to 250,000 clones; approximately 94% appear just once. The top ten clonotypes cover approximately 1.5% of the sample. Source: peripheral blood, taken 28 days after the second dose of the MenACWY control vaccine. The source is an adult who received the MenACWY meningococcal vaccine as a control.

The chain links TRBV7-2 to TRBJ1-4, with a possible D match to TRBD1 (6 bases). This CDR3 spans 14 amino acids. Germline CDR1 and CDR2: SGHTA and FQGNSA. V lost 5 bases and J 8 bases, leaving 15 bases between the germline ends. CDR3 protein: CASSRTGLGEKLFF. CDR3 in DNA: TGTGCCAGCAGCAGAACAGGGCTGGGAGAAAAACTGTTTTTT.

CDR3 nucleotides: TGTGCCAGTAGACGAAGGACAGGGCACTACGAGCAGTACTTC. This sequence encodes CASRRRTGHYEQYF. The V and J genes are TRBV28 and TRBJ2-7; 8 bases line up with TRBD1. With V trimmed by 9 bases and J by 3 bases, 10 bases remained unmatched. The CDR3 runs 14 residues. The germline gives CDR1 MDHEN, CDR2 SYDVKM.

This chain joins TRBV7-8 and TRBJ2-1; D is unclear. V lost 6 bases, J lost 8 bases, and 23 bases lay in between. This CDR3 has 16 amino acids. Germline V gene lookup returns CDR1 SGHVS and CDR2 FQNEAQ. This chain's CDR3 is CASSNKKTLIGYEQFF. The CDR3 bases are TGTGCCAGCAGTAATAAAAAAACCCTAATAGGTTATGAGCAGTTCTTC.

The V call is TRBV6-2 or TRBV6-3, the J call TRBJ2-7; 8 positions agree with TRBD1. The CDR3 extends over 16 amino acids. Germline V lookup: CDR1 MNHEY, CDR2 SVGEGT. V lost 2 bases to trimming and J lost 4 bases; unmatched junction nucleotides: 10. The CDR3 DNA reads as TGTGCCAGCAGTTACCAGGTCGGGGACAGGCCGTACGAGCAGTACTTC. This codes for CASSYQVGDRPYEQYF.

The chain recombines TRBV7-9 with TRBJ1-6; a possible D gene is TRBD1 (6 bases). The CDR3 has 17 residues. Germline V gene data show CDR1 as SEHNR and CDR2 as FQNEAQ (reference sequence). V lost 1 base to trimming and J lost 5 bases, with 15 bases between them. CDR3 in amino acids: CASSLEGQSPNNSPLHF. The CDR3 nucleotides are TGTGCCAGCAGCTTAGAAGGACAGAGCCCCAATAATTCACCCCTCCACTTT.